This record concerns one TCR beta chain sequence. Original handling: Amplification with reference gene primers provided the estimates of nucleated cell counts. Measured with immunoSEQ multiplex PCR; TCRdb has only the in-frame clones, and not every one. For V, J and clone size, that table is used; D and trimming come from the DNA. The sample contains about 190,000 clones, roughly 88% of which appear only once. The data originate from a study of blood T cell repertoires in COVID-19. Whole-study context: Samples came from the United States, Italy and Spain, spanning acute and convalescent COVID-19. T cells, B-cell-depleted T cells, or PBMCs supplied cDNA or gDNA.

V lost 1 base and J 1 base, leaving 7 bases between the germline ends. CDR1 is SGHAT, CDR2 FQNNGV, per germline. This CDR3 spans 14 amino acids. Material: peripheral blood. This receptor was taken from a woman under 40 with acute or convalescent COVID-19. The chain combines TRBV11-2 with TRBJ2-5, with D perhaps TRBD2 (6 bases). CDR3 in amino acids: CASSLAGVQETQYF. CDR3 sequence (DNA): TGTGCCAGCAGCTTAGCGGGGGTCCAAGAGACCCAGTACTTC. The whole variable domain, filled in from reference TRBV11-2 and TRBJ2-5, reads EAGVAQSPRYKIIEKRQSVAFWCNPISGHATLYWYQQILGQGPKLLIQFQNNGVVDDSQLPKDRFSAERLKGVDSTLKIQPAKLEDSAVYLCASSLAGVQETQYFGPGTRLLVL.